Listed below are T cell receptor beta chains from one sample, sequenced in a study of blood T cell repertoires in COVID-19. Assay: immunoSEQ multiplex PCR; the TCRdb copy retains only in-frame clones and omits some. The sample lists more than 400,000 clones, around 87% occurring once. Sequenced material: PBMCs or T cells enriched from blood (not recorded which). The source of these receptors is a woman under 30 who had recovered from COVID-19. The CDR3 runs from the conserved cysteine through the conserved F or W. D genes are given only for firm matches.

V	J	D	DNA	CDR3
TRBV9	TRBJ2-3	.	TGTGCCAGCAGCGGCCGGGAGGATACGCAGTATTTT	CASSGREDTQYF
TRBV5-6	TRBJ1-2	.	TGTGCCAGCAGTCCCTTGGCGGGAAGCTATGGCTACACCTTC	CASSPLAGSYGYTF
TRBV25-1	TRBJ2-2	.	TGTGCCAGCAGTGAACAGGGTGTTGGCACCGGGGAGCTGTTTTTT	CASSEQGVGTGELFF
TRBV28	TRBJ1-4	.	TGTGCCACCCTCACGAGGATTAATGAAAAACTGTTTTTT	CATLTRINEKLFF
TRBV2	TRBJ1-3	.	TGTGCCAGCAGTGGGAGCCTCTCTGGAAACACCATATATTTT	CASSGSLSGNTIYF
TRBV5-1	TRBJ1-3	.	TGCGCCAGCAGCTCCGAACCCGGGGGGACCTCTGGAAACACCATATATTTT	CASSSEPGGTSGNTIYF
TRBV19	TRBJ2-2	TRBD2	TGTGCCAGTAGTTCACGACCGACTAGCGGGGGGGTAAACACCGGGGAGCTGTTTTTT	CASSSRPTSGGVNTGELFF
TRBV9	TRBJ2-5	.	TGTGCCAGCAGCGTAGAGGAGGGAGAAGAGACCCAGTACTTC	CASSVEEGEETQYF
TRBV5-4	TRBJ1-2	TRBD1	TGTGCCAGCAGCTCCCTCCCCGACAGGGCCGGCTATGGCTACACCTTC	CASSSLPDRAGYGYTF
TRBV13	TRBJ2-2	.	TGTGCCAGCAGCTTAGGCCTGACCGGGGAGCTGTTTTTT	CASSLGLTGELFF
TRBV4-1	TRBJ1-5	TRBD1	TGCGCCAGCAGCAAGGGACAGGACAATCAGCCCCAGCATTTT	CASSKGQDNQPQHF
TRBV2	TRBJ2-7	.	TGTGCCAGCAGTGTACAGGGAATCGACGAGCAGTACTTC	CASSVQGIDEQYF
TRBV7-9	TRBJ2-7	.	TGTGCCAGCAGCTTAAATTGGGTCCCCGGAGACGAGCAGTACTTC	CASSLNWVPGDEQYF
TRBV7-3	TRBJ2-5	TRBD2	TGTGCCAGCAGCTTAGGTTTGGCGGGGGGCCTAGAGACCCAGTACTTC	CASSLGLAGGLETQYF
TRBV30	TRBJ1-5	.	TGTGCCTGGAGTACAGGGTTGGGGGATCAGCCCCAGCATTTT	CAWSTGLGDQPQHF
TRBV12-3/TRBV12-4	TRBJ1-1	.	TGTGCCAGCAGTTTAGGGGAGGGCGCTGAAGCTTTCTTT	CASSLGEGAEAFF